This T cell receptor beta chain was documented in a study of cytomegalovirus exposure and HLA in healthy donors. Germline-derived CDR1 and CDR2 are ENHRY and SYGVKD. Trimming took 0 bases from V and 7 from J; bases not matched to a gene: 9. The CDR3 consists of 15 residues. The PCR contained 60 Vbeta and 13 Jbeta primers. Method: immunoSEQ multiplex PCR; TCRdb's copy keeps in-frame clones and lacks some. The sample comprises roughly 180,000 clones, about 9% of which are singletons, and about 1.2% rests with the top ten. The sequence was obtained from a woman aged 30 to 39 in good health and CMV-seropositive. The material sequenced was PBMCs. This chain connects TRBV10-3 to TRBJ2-7; 7 bases map to TRBD1. The CDR3 DNA sequence: TGTGCCATCAGTGAGTCTAAGGGGGCGCTCCTTGAGCAGTACTTC. Translation gives CAISESKGALLEQYF.